This record covers a single TCR beta chain. TCRdb's table, derived via immunoSEQ multiplex PCR, lists solely in-frame clones and lacks some. Of 180,000 or so clones in the sample, 70% to 90% were seen once. V was trimmed by 4 bases and J by 1 base, leaving 18 bases between them. CDR3 length equals 17 residues. CDR1 MGHRA and CDR2 YSYEKL come from the germline V gene. These data belong to a study of blood T cell repertoires in COVID-19. Whole-study context: The analysed material was cDNA or gDNA that came from T cells, B-cell-depleted T cells, or PBMCs.

The chain has TRBV4-1 and TRBJ2-3; D is unresolved. The sequenced material came from peripheral blood. The receptor's source is a man between 60 and 70 years old with acute or convalescent COVID-19. The CDR3 nucleotides read TGCGCCAGCAGCCGCTATCTAGTTCTCCGGGGCACAGATACGCAGTATTTT. This codes for CASSRYLVLRGTDTQYF.